This passage covers 15 T cell receptor beta chains from one sample sequenced in a study of cytomegalovirus exposure and HLA in healthy donors. Measured with immunoSEQ multiplex PCR; TCRdb has only the in-frame clones, and not every one. This table holds tens of thousands of clones, roughly 90% found once. Sequencing was carried out using PBMCs. The receptors come from a woman under 30 in good health and CMV-seronegative.

The chain links TRBV5-1 to TRBJ2-3, with TRBD1 matching 8 bases. There are 17 residues in the CDR3. Germline V gives CDR1 SGHRS, CDR2 YFSETQ. V lost 1 base, J lost 5 bases, and 12 bases stayed unmatched. The CDR3 sequence: CASSLSIQGAIGDTQYF. The CDR3 bases are TGCGCCAGCAGCTTGAGTATTCAGGGGGCGATAGGAGATACGCAGTATTTT.

This rearrangement joins TRBV6-5 to TRBJ2-7; 7 bases match TRBD2. CDR3 size: 14 residues. Germline trimming cut 5 bases from V and 1 base from J; bases unmatched to any gene: 5. Germline values: CDR1 MNHEY, CDR2 SVGAGI. CDR3 residues: CASSPGRGSYEQYF. In DNA form, the CDR3 reads TGTGCCAGCAGTCCGGGGAGGGGATCCTACGAGCAGTACTTC.

The chain couples TRBV11-2 to TRBJ2-5; D may be TRBD1 (5 bases). V lost 3 bases and J 5 bases, leaving 16 bases between the germline ends. The CDR3 loop spans 15 amino acids. CDR1 is SGHAT and CDR2 is FQNNGV in the germline V gene. The CDR3 DNA sequence: TGTGCCAGCAGCTTGGGCAGGGCGGTTTCCGAGACCCAGTACTTC. It is translated as CASSLGRAVSETQYF.

V is TRBV28 and J is TRBJ2-3; TRBD2 agrees at 10 bases. Germline V CDR1 and CDR2: MDHEN, SYDVKM. This CDR3 spans 17 amino acids. V shed 1 base, J shed 10 bases, and the junction held 14 bases outside the gene matches. The CDR3 region is CASSLSFRAGGDHAQYF. CDR3 nucleotide sequence: TGTGCCAGCAGTTTATCTTTCCGAGCGGGAGGGGACCATGCGCAGTATTTT.

V gene TRBV6-1 combines with J gene TRBJ2-7; D might be TRBD2 (7 bases). Trimming left V 3 bases short and J 5 bases short, with 14 bases between. The CDR3 has 14 amino acids. The V gene's germline CDR1 is MNHNS and CDR2 SASEGT. CDR3: CASSERGGLNEQYF. DNA for the CDR3: TGTGCCAGCAGTGAGAGGGGGGGCCTAAACGAGCAGTACTTC.

J is TRBJ2-1 and V is TRBV21-1; the DNA was not compared with TRBD2, the D call given in the table. TRBV21-1 is a recognized pseudogene. This CDR3 has 17 residues. The CDR3 DNA follows: TGTGCCAGCAGCAAAGCTAGACTAGCGGGAGACATAAATGAGCAGTTCTTC. Translated, it gives CASSKARLAGDINEQFF.

The chain uses TRBV6-5 and TRBJ2-5; D remains unclear. Germline CDR1 and CDR2: MNHEY and SVGAGI. This CDR3 is 15 amino acids long. V lost 0 bases and J lost 5, with 13 bases in between. In DNA form, the CDR3 reads TGTGCCAGCAGTTACTCAGGATCGTCCGGGGAGACCCAGTACTTC. This codes for CASSYSGSSGETQYF.

This clone occurred once. The gene calls are TRBV28 and TRBJ2-1; D possibly corresponds to TRBD1 (6 bases). CDR1 is MDHEN, CDR2 SYDVKM, per germline. The V end lost 2 bases, the J end lost 6 bases, and 35 bases lay between the germline ends. The CDR3 consists of 22 residues. Here the CDR3 DNA reads TGTGCCAGCAGTTTACCCCTCCTATCCCCAACATCTTACAGGGCCTCTGGCAATGAGCAGTTCTTC. Translating gives CASSLPLLSPTSYRASGNEQFF. Looking up the rest from reference TRBV28 and TRBJ2-1 gives the full variable domain: DVKVTQSSRYLVKRTGEKVFLECVQDMDHENMFWYRQDPGLGLRLIYFSYDVKMKEKGDIPEGYSVSREKKERFSLILESASTNQTSMYLCASSLPLLSPTSYRASGNEQFFGPGTRLTVL.

CDR3 coding DNA: TGCGCCAGCAGCTTCGGGGTGGCGGCCACCTACGAGCAGTACTTC. Amino acids: CASSFGVAATYEQYF. The chain joins TRBV5-1 to TRBJ2-7; tentative D call: TRBD2 (5 bases). The CDR3 runs to 15 residues. Germline V gene sequence: CDR1 SGHRS, CDR2 YFSETQ. Trimming took 2 bases from V and 2 from J, leaving 14 bases between them.

This clone came up once. Within the sample, other DNA sequences also encode this same CDR3. This chain connects TRBV6-5 to TRBJ2-1; 9 bases are shared with TRBD1. V dropped 6 bases and J dropped 7; count of bases not matched to a gene: 7. This CDR3 spans 14 amino acids. From germline, CDR1 is MNHEY and CDR2 SVGAGI. CDR3 sequence: CASSSTGGRNEQFF. As DNA, the CDR3 is TGTGCCAGCAGCTCAACAGGGGGCAGGAATGAGCAGTTCTTC.

The V call is TRBV28, the J call TRBJ2-1, with D maybe TRBD1 (6 bases). The CDR3 contains 15 residues. The V end was cut by 3 bases, the J end by 9 bases, with 18 bases between. CDR1 and CDR2 (germline): MDHEN, SYDVKM. CDR3 DNA: TGTGCCAGCAGTTTGGGCACAGGGTGGGTGGGTGAGCAGTTCTTC. Amino acids: CASSLGTGWVGEQFF.

This clone was counted between two and nine times. The chain joins TRBV6-5 to TRBJ2-7; the match to TRBD1 covers 8 bases. The ends lost 6 bases at V and 5 bases at J; junction bases unmatched: 3. Germline V gene lookup returns CDR1 MNHEY and CDR2 SVGAGI. This CDR3 is 12 amino acids long. Written as DNA, the CDR3 is TGTGCCAGCAGGACAGGGGACCACGAGCAGTACTTC. Residues: CASRTGDHEQYF.

V and J are TRBV18 and TRBJ2-6, with D possibly matching TRBD2 (6 bases). The V gene lost 3 bases and the J gene lost 2 bases, with 8 bases spanning the gap. This CDR3 spans 15 amino acids. The germline V gene has CDR1 KGHSH and CDR2 LQKENI. CDR3 sequence (DNA): TGTGCCAGCTCACCTGGAGGGGCTGGGGCCAACGTCCTGACTTTC. Translating gives CASSPGGAGANVLTF. Full variable domain (rest looked up from reference TRBV18 and TRBJ2-6): NAGVMQNPRHLVRRRGQEARLRCSPMKGHSHVYWYRQLPEEGLKFMVYLQKENIIDESGMPKERFSAEFPKEGPSILRIQQVVRGDSAAYFCASSPGGAGANVLTFGAGSRLTVL.

This chain connects TRBV4-1 to TRBJ1-2; D is unresolved. Germline CDR1 is MGHRA and CDR2 is YSYEKL. CDR3 length: 13 amino acids. V shed 5 bases and J shed 5 bases, with 12 bases lying between them. CDR3 residues: CASSSTVKYGYTF. CDR3 in DNA: TGCGCCAGCAGCTCCACGGTCAAGTATGGCTACACCTTC.

V gene TRBV5-1 combines with J gene TRBJ2-3; the D is unclear. The CDR3 consists of 13 residues. The ends were cut back, 0 bases at V and 5 bases at J, with 7 bases in the middle. The germline V gene encodes CDR1 SGHRS and CDR2 YFSETQ. The CDR3 sequence is CASSLAGRDTQYF. CDR3 nucleotides: TGCGCCAGCAGCTTGGCCGGTAGAGATACGCAGTATTTT.